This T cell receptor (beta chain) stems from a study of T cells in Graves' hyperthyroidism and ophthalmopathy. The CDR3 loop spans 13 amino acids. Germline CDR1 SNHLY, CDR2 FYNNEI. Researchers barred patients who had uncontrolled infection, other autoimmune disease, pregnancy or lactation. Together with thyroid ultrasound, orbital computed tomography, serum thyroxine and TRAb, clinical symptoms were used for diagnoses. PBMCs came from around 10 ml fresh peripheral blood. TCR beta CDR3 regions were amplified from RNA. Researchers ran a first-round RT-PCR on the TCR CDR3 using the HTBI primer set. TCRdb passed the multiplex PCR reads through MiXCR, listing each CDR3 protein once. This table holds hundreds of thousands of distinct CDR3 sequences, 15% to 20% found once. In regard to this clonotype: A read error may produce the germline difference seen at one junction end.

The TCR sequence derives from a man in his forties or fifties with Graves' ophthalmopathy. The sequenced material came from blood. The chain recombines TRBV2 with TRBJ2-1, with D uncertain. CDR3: CASSGSVGNEQVF. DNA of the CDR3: TGTGCCAGCAGTGGGTCTGTCGGCAATGAGCAGGTCTTC.